This entry is about one TCR beta chain. What it recognizes is unknown. These data come from a study of CD8+ T cells in alopecia areata. Turning to the study itself: Tofacitinib therapy took 6 to 18 months; 6 months off drug came after. Study-wide findings and caveats: Compared with mice, patients displayed less clear TCR sharing, possibly for HLA-related reasons.

Reverse transcription of extracted RNA yielded cDNA, which provided the sequencing template. Libraries were prepared by immunoSEQ multiplex PCR; TCRdb keeps only in-frame clonotypes and omits some of them. The repertoire holds 150,000 or so clones, with more than 45% as singletons. This CDR3 spans 15 amino acids. The V gene lost 5 bases and the J gene lost 0 bases, with 11 bases spanning the gap. Germline V lookup: CDR1 SGHTA, CDR2 FQGTGA. Sorted out of PBMCs were CD4+ T cells and CD8+ T cells. The sample comprised CD4+ T cells sorted from blood. The chain employs TRBV7-3 and TRBJ2-1; D is ambiguous. This TCR derives from a human donor with alopecia areata. Written as DNA, the CDR3 is TGTGCCAGCAGCATTAGCAGTAGCTCCTACAATGAGCAGTTCTTC. This encodes CASSISSSSYNEQFF.